Presented here are 13 T cell receptor beta chains from one specimen sequenced in a study of T cell responses to AZD1222 COVID-19 vaccine. Libraries were prepared by immunoSEQ multiplex PCR; TCRdb keeps only in-frame clonotypes and omits some of them. The repertoire holds over 50,000 clones, with more than 70% as singletons. The sample consisted of peripheral blood, taken 28 days after the second AZD1222 dose. The receptors derive from an adult who received the AZD1222 COVID-19 vaccine.

The chain is built from TRBV5-5 and TRBJ1-6; D remains ambiguous. The CDR3 runs 15 residues. Germline V lookup: CDR1 SGHKS, CDR2 YYEKEE (reference sequence). Deletions cut 5 bases from V and 8 bases from J, with 17 bases between. In DNA form, the CDR3 reads TGTGCCAGCAGGTTTCGTGGGTTAGAAGATTCACCCCTCCACTTT. It encodes CASRFRGLEDSPLHF. Full variable domain (remainder filled in from reference TRBV5-5 and TRBJ1-6): DAGVTQSPTHLIKTRGQQVTLRCSPISGHKSVSWYQQVLGQGPQFIFQYYEKEERGRGNFPDRFSARQFPNYSSELNVNALLLGDSALYLCASRFRGLEDSPLHFGNGTRLTVT.

The chain carries TRBV5-6 and TRBJ2-3; D is unresolved. The CDR3 extends over 13 amino acids. Trimming stripped 0 bases from V and 6 bases from J, with 8 bases between. The germline V gene has CDR1 SGHDT and CDR2 YYEEEE. The CDR3: CASSLGVGDTQYF. For the CDR3, the DNA is TGTGCCAGCAGCTTGGGGGTGGGTGATACGCAGTATTTT.

The V and J genes are TRBV23-1 and TRBJ2-2, with D possibly matching TRBD1 (6 bases). TRBV23-1 is an open reading frame whose function is uncertain. Trimming removed 3 bases at V and 3 bases at J, with 8 bases between. This CDR3 has 14 residues. The CDR3: CASSHKGDTGELFF. As DNA, the CDR3 is TGCGCCAGCAGTCACAAGGGGGACACCGGGGAGCTGTTTTTT.

This clone has a handful of counts. The CDR3 region has the DNA TGCGCCAGCAGCCAAGTAGGGGGCAGTGGGCGCTTTCTAGCCAAAAACATTCAGTACTTC. Its protein is CASSQVGGSGRFLAKNIQYF. The V call is TRBV4-1, the J call TRBJ2-4, with TRBD1 matching over 7 bases. Germline trimming cut 1 base from V and 0 bases from J; bases unmatched to any gene: 15. There are 20 residues in the CDR3. Germline V CDR1 and CDR2: MGHRA, YSYEKL.

A remark on this clone: The junction shows a germline mismatch at one end, possibly a read error. V gene TRBV25-1 combines with J gene TRBJ1-2; D is uncertain. Germline V gives CDR1 MGHDK, CDR2 SYGVNS. The CDR3 has 12 residues. In nucleotides, the CDR3 is TGTGCCAGCAGTGAATTCCGACGGGCGGCGGTCTTC. Protein sequence: CASSEFRRAAVF.

The chain has TRBV11-3 and TRBJ2-5; D unclear. Germline lookup yields CDR1 SGHNT and CDR2 YENEEA. CDR3 size: 14 residues. V shed 5 bases and J shed 2 bases, with 12 bases lying between them. The CDR3, as DNA: TGTGCCAGCAGCCTATCTTTTGGGCAAGAGACCCAGTACTTC. Protein product: CASSLSFGQETQYF.

This rearrangement joins TRBV7-2 to TRBJ2-3; TRBD2 aligns across 7 bases. J was trimmed by 4 bases and V by 5 bases; bases with no gene match: 12. Germline V CDR1 and CDR2: SGHTA, FQGNSA. The CDR3 covers 16 residues. CDR3 coding DNA: TGTGCCAGCAGCCCCAGTTCCGGGAGGACATCAGATACGCAGTATTTT. The encoded protein is CASSPSSGRTSDTQYF.

The chain has TRBV6-5 and TRBJ2-5; 10 bases map to TRBD1. This CDR3 is built from 14 residues. The V gene's germline CDR1 is MNHEY and CDR2 SVGAGI. Unmatched junction bases numbered 0, after V lost 0 bases and J lost 5 bases. The CDR3 sequence is CASSYSTGGETQYF. The CDR3 coding sequence is TGTGCCAGCAGTTACTCGACAGGGGGCGAGACCCAGTACTTC.

This chain links TRBV24-1 with TRBJ2-1, with D perhaps TRBD2 (6 bases). Germline assignment: CDR1 KGHDR and CDR2 SFDVKD. CDR3 length equals 16 residues. With 1 base removed from V and 0 bases from J, the gap between germline ends came to 9 bases. CDR3: CATSDFYGSSYNEQFF. CDR3 DNA sequence: TGTGCCACCAGTGATTTTTACGGGAGCTCCTACAATGAGCAGTTCTTC.

The CDR3 DNA follows: TGTGCCAGCAGCCAAGATTTGCAGAAAACCTATGGCTACACCTTC. It encodes CASSQDLQKTYGYTF. The rearrangement uses TRBV3-1 (or the pseudogene TRBV3-2) and TRBJ1-2; unclear D gene. V was pared by 0 bases and J by 4 bases, with 12 bases between. This CDR3 contains 15 residues. The V gene's germline CDR1 is LGHDT and CDR2 YNNKEL (reference sequence).

The gene calls are TRBV7-2 and TRBJ2-7; the D gene could be TRBD1 or TRBD2 (5 bases each). Germline lookup yields CDR1 SGHTA and CDR2 FQGNSA. V lost 2 bases and J lost 5, with 13 bases in between. The CDR3 extends over 14 amino acids. The CDR3 loop is CASSLQGPRDEQYF. CDR3 coding DNA: TGTGCCAGCAGCTTACAGGGACCGCGGGACGAGCAGTACTTC.

This rearrangement joins TRBV6-6 to TRBJ2-2; no clear D. This CDR3 comprises 13 residues. Trimming removed 5 bases at V and 8 bases at J, with 12 bases between. Germline CDR1 reads MNHNY; CDR2 reads SVGAGI (reference sequence). In DNA form, the CDR3 reads TGTGCCAGCAGTCGATCACGTGCGGGGGAGCTGTTTTTT. Translating gives CASSRSRAGELFF.

The genes are TRBV6-2 or TRBV6-3 and TRBJ2-7, with TRBD2 as a possible D gene (5 bases). The ends were cut back, 5 bases at V and 3 bases at J, with 11 bases in the middle. This CDR3 has 13 amino acids. Per germline, CDR1 MNHEY and CDR2 SVGEGT. For the CDR3, the DNA is TGTGCCAGCAGTAGGGAGCTGTACTACGAGCAGTACTTC. It translates to CASSRELYYEQYF.